This T cell receptor beta chain was retrieved from a study of CD8+CD57+ T cells in acquired aplastic anemia. Study at large: Sorted CD4+ and CD8+ cells gave a mean 3.2 ug DNA, range 0.2 to 27.4 ug.

Genomic DNA, serving as template, underwent TCR beta VDJ and CDR3 profiling. TCRdb recomputed calls from the reads with MiXCR, one row per CDR3 protein. In the table there are some 200,000 distinct CDR3 sequences, approximately 35% of which are singletons. There are many counts of this clonotype. One junction end disagrees with the germline gene, perhaps due to a read error. The CDR3 runs 14 residues. Germline V gene data show CDR1 as SGHAT and CDR2 as FQDESV (reference sequence). The specimen was sorted CD4+, CD8+, or CD8+CD57+ T cells (not recorded which) from PBMCs. The TCR comes from a human donor in good health, serving as a control. V and J are TRBV11-1 and TRBJ2-1, with 8 bases fitting TRBD2. The DNA for the CDR3 is TGTGCCAGCAGTTTAGCGGGGACTACCAATGAGCAGTTCTTC. This sequence encodes CASSLAGTTNEQFF. The full variable domain, with the rest looked up from reference TRBV11-1 and TRBJ2-1, is EAEVAQSPRYKITEKSQAVAFWCDPISGHATLYWYRQILGQGPELLVQFQDESVVDDSQLPKDRFSAERLKGVDSTLKIQPAELGDSAMYLCASSLAGTTNEQFFGPGTRLTVL.